The entry below gives a single T cell receptor beta chain sequence along with its context. What it binds is not known. Trimming left V 7 bases short and J 5 bases short, with 12 bases between. Germline CDR1 is MNHNS and CDR2 is SASEGT. This CDR3 region has 12 residues. These data come from a study of shared clonotypes between healthy human individuals. The study, taken as a whole, reports: Rarefaction revealed incomplete sorted-subset sequencing despite large depth.

The protocol was immunoSEQ multiplex PCR, while the TCRdb copy is restricted to in-frame clones and leaves out a portion. The profile shows about 640,000 clones, 55% to 75% of them singletons. This TCR was recovered from a woman in her thirties in good health. The sample was memory CD4+ T cells sorted from blood. Indicated subset: CD45RA-negative fraction. The gene calls are TRBV6-1 and TRBJ2-7; no firm D call. CDR3 residues: CASIGVADEQYF. The CDR3 nucleotides are TGTGCCAGCATTGGGGTTGCGGACGAGCAGTACTTC.